Each of the 26 T cell receptor beta chains below was sequenced from the same sample in a study of blood T cell repertoires in COVID-19. Data came from immunoSEQ multiplex PCR; TCRdb stores just in-frame clones and leaves some out. The sample has some 100,000 clones, roughly 80% seen once. Material for sequencing was peripheral blood. The source of these receptors is a man between 65 and 85 years old with acute or convalescent COVID-19.

CDR3 DNA sequence: TGTGCCAGCAGCCGCTCGGCAGGTGGCTCCTACAATGAGCAGTTCTTC. Its protein product is CASSRSAGGSYNEQFF. The chain combines TRBV7-2 with TRBJ2-1; no clear D. Germline values: CDR1 SGHTA, CDR2 FQGNSA. Trimming cost V 5 bases and J 0 bases, with 14 bases left between them. The CDR3 consists of 16 residues.

CDR3 residues: CAISVAGTGVAETQYF. Written as DNA, the CDR3 is TGTGCCATCAGTGTTGCCGGGACAGGGGTTGCGGAGACCCAGTACTTC. The chain recombines TRBV10-3 with TRBJ2-5, with TRBD1 matching over 10 bases. Germline CDR1 is ENHRY and CDR2 is SYGVKD. This CDR3 contains 16 residues. The V and J ends lost 4 bases and 5 bases, in that order; junction bases with no gene match: 10.

The V gene is TRBV11-2, the J gene TRBJ2-7; a weak D match, TRBD1 (5 bases). The V end was cut by 1 base, the J end by 2 bases, with 12 bases between. Germline-derived CDR1 and CDR2 are SGHAT and FQNNGV. The CDR3 has 15 amino acids. CDR3 loop: CASSLVRGRPYEQYF. The CDR3, as DNA: TGTGCCAGCAGCTTAGTAAGGGGAAGACCCTACGAGCAGTACTTC.

The table lists this clone with a count of one. The chain recombines TRBV19 with TRBJ1-2, with D unclear. Germline V gene sequence: CDR1 LNHDA, CDR2 SQIVND (reference sequence). This CDR3 contains 12 residues. V lost 6 bases, J lost 3 bases, and 8 bases lay in between. The DNA of the CDR3 is TGTGCCAGTAGCCCCGGAGACTATGGCTACACCTTC. Protein product: CASSPGDYGYTF.

The count of this clone is one. The chain couples TRBV12-3 or TRBV12-4 to TRBJ1-5; D is possibly TRBD1 (6 bases). V lost 6 bases, J lost 4 bases, and 10 bases lay in between. This CDR3 contains 13 residues. The CDR3 protein is CASRMDSNQPQHF. DNA for the CDR3: TGTGCCAGCAGGATGGACAGTAATCAGCCCCAGCATTTT.

The chain links TRBV27 to TRBJ2-3, with a possible D match to TRBD1 (6 bases). CDR3 length equals 16 residues. Trimming left V 7 bases short and J 1 base short, with 18 bases between. Germline values: CDR1 MNHEY, CDR2 SMNVEV (reference sequence). The CDR3 DNA reads TGTGCCAGCACATTAAACGACAGGTCCCGCACAGATACGCAGTATTTT. It is translated as CASTLNDRSRTDTQYF.

The sample holds one count of this clone. The chain recombines TRBV27 with TRBJ2-7; 9 bases are a match to TRBD1. Losses at the gene ends were 6 bases for V and 3 bases for J; bases not matched to a gene: 9. The CDR3 totals 15 residues. The germline gives CDR1 MNHEY, CDR2 SMNVEV (reference sequence). This CDR3 is CASRPGQGWFYEQYF. CDR3 in DNA: TGTGCCAGCAGGCCCGGACAGGGGTGGTTCTACGAGCAGTACTTC.

This clone was seen only a few times. The gene calls are TRBV12-3 or TRBV12-4 and TRBJ2-3; D uncertain. Trimming removed 3 bases at V and 9 bases at J, with 7 bases between. The CDR3 has 11 residues. For the CDR3, the DNA is TGTGCCAGCAGTTTTAGTAGCACGCAGTATTTT. Amino acids: CASSFSSTQYF.

This chain links TRBV27 with TRBJ1-4, with a weak D call TRBD1 (6 bases). V was cut by 2 bases and J by 1 base, with 8 bases left in between. This CDR3 has 15 residues. Germline values: CDR1 MNHEY, CDR2 SMNVEV (reference sequence). CDR3 sequence (DNA): TGTGCCAGCAGTTTAAGAGGGGGAACTAATGAAAAACTGTTTTTT. This encodes CASSLRGGTNEKLFF.

CDR3: CASLNSGQSSYNEQFF. The CDR3 DNA sequence: TGTGCCAGTCTTAATAGCGGGCAAAGCTCCTACAATGAGCAGTTCTTC. The genes are TRBV19 and TRBJ2-1; 7 bases match TRBD2. The CDR3 consists of 16 residues. CDR1 and CDR2 from the germline V gene are LNHDA and SQIVND (reference sequence). With 8 bases clipped from V and 0 bases from J, the junction kept 10 bases outside the gene matches. The whole variable domain, remainder taken from reference TRBV19 and TRBJ2-1, is DGGITQSPKYLFRKEGQNVTLSCEQNLNHDAMYWYRQDPGQGLRLIYYSQIVNDFQKGDIAEGYSVSREKKESFPLTVTSAQKNPTAFYLCASLNSGQSSYNEQFFGPGTRLTVL.

V usage is TRBV21-1 and J usage is TRBJ2-7; TRBD1, the D gene given by the table, was not confirmed from the DNA. TRBV21-1 is described as a pseudogene. The CDR3 length is 16 residues. The CDR3 loop is CASSKAVEGVPYEQYF. The CDR3 DNA follows: TGTGCCAGCAGCAAAGCAGTAGAAGGGGTCCCCTACGAGCAGTACTTC.

The V and J genes are TRBV7-8 and TRBJ2-5; 9 nucleotides align to TRBD1. Unmatched junction bases numbered 11, after V lost 5 bases and J lost 4 bases. This CDR3 has 16 residues. Germline V gene data show CDR1 as SGHVS and CDR2 as FQNEAQ. DNA for the CDR3: TGTGCCAGCAGCCCCACTTGGACAGGGGTTGGAGAGACCCAGTACTTC. Translating it yields CASSPTWTGVGETQYF.

This chain connects TRBV9 to TRBJ1-2; D may be TRBD1 (5 bases). CDR1 SGDLS and CDR2 YYNGEE come from the germline V gene. The V end lost 4 bases, the J end lost 8 bases, and 15 bases lay between the germline ends. This CDR3 has 13 residues. As DNA, the CDR3 is TGTGCCAGCAGCACTCCAGGGATGCGGGGCTACACCTTC. It codes for CASSTPGMRGYTF. Full variable domain (rest looked up from reference TRBV9 and TRBJ1-2): DSGVTQTPKHLITATGQRVTLRCSPRSGDLSVYWYQQSLDQGLQFLIQYYNGEERAKGNILERFSAQQFPDLHSELNLSSLELGDSALYFCASSTPGMRGYTFGSGTRLTVV.

The V call is TRBV4-1, the J call TRBJ2-6, with D unclear. CDR1 and CDR2 (germline): MGHRA, YSYEKL. The V gene lost 2 bases and the J gene lost 1 base, with 6 bases spanning the gap. This CDR3 contains 15 residues. CDR3 nucleotide sequence: TGCGCCAGCAGCCAACAGGTTTCTGGGGCCAACGTCCTGACTTTC. Protein sequence: CASSQQVSGANVLTF.

This clone was found a few times. This chain connects TRBV3-1 (or the pseudogene TRBV3-2) to TRBJ1-1, with D perhaps TRBD1 (6 bases). V was cut by 4 bases and J by 6 bases, with 15 bases left in between. The CDR3 has 14 amino acids. CDR1 is LGHDT, CDR2 YNNKEL, per germline (reference sequence). In DNA, the CDR3 is TGTGCCAGCAGCCCCAGGACAGCCCGGCCTGAAGCTTTCTTT. Translated, it gives CASSPRTARPEAFF.

The chain joins TRBV7-2 to TRBJ2-7; D is possibly TRBD2 (5 bases). The germline gives CDR1 SGHTA, CDR2 FQGNSA. Deletions cut 2 bases from V and 2 bases from J, with 13 bases between. The CDR3 extends over 15 amino acids. CDR3 nucleotide sequence: TGTGCCAGCAGCTTAAGCGGCGGGCTAACCTACGAGCAGTACTTC. Residues: CASSLSGGLTYEQYF.

V usage is TRBV7-9 and J usage is TRBJ1-2; D is ambiguous. Trimming left V 5 bases short and J 4 bases short, with 14 bases between. The CDR3 has 14 residues. The germline V gene has CDR1 SEHNR and CDR2 FQNEAQ (reference sequence). CDR3: CASSPLEPTYGYTF. CDR3 DNA sequence: TGTGCCAGCAGCCCCCTAGAACCCACCTATGGCTACACCTTC.

This chain links TRBV3-1 (or the pseudogene TRBV3-2) with TRBJ2-7, with a possible D match to TRBD2 (5 bases). Trimming took 1 base from V and 2 from J, leaving 9 bases between them. CDR1 is LGHDT, CDR2 YNNKEL, per germline (reference sequence). The CDR3 length is 14 residues. For the CDR3, the DNA is TGTGCCAGCAGCCAAGGGACTCAACCCTACGAGCAGTACTTC. Translation gives CASSQGTQPYEQYF.

This clone was seen a few times. The chain joins TRBV5-1 to TRBJ1-4, with a tentative D call TRBD1 (5 bases). There are 15 residues in the CDR3. Trimming removed 0 bases at V and 8 bases at J, with 14 bases between. The germline V gene encodes CDR1 SGHRS and CDR2 YFSETQ. CDR3 DNA: TGCGCCAGCAGCTTGGCAAGGGGTTCAAAAGAAAAACTGTTTTTT. Protein product: CASSLARGSKEKLFF.

This sequence joins TRBV10-3 and TRBJ1-2, with 7 bases identical to TRBD1. Trimming cost V 6 bases and J 0 bases; bases outside gene matches: 4. Germline CDR1 is ENHRY and CDR2 is SYGVKD. CDR3 length: 14 residues. The CDR3 coding sequence is TGTGCCATCAGGGGACAGCAGACTAACTATGGCTACACCTTC. Translation: CAIRGQQTNYGYTF.

This clone appeared a few times. This rearrangement joins TRBV29-1 to TRBJ2-7; 7 nucleotides align to TRBD1. The CDR3 has 13 residues. Per germline, CDR1 SQVTM and CDR2 ANQGSEA. The V and J ends lost 6 bases and 5 bases, in that order; junction bases with no gene match: 10. CDR3 DNA: TGCAGCGTGGCCCGGGGACAGCCCAACGAGCAGTACTTC. It codes for CSVARGQPNEQYF.

V is TRBV11-2 and J is TRBJ2-3; 13 positions agree with TRBD2. Germline V CDR1 and CDR2: SGHAT, FQNNGV. V lost 5 bases, J lost 4 bases, and 3 bases stayed unmatched. The CDR3 loop spans 15 amino acids. CDR3 loop: CASSKLAGGPDTQYF. In nucleotides, the CDR3 is TGTGCCAGCAGCAAACTAGCGGGGGGGCCAGATACGCAGTATTTT.

The chain has TRBV5-1 and TRBJ2-7, with TRBD1 as a possible D gene (6 bases). This CDR3 has 11 residues. Trimming left V 0 bases short and J 9 bases short, with 7 bases between. Germline CDR1 is SGHRS and CDR2 is YFSETQ. The chain's CDR3 is CASSLEGVQYF. DNA for the CDR3: TGCGCCAGCAGCTTGGAGGGGGTGCAGTACTTC.

This rearrangement joins TRBV7-8 to TRBJ2-2; 14 bases are shared with TRBD2. Trimming cost V 6 bases and J 0 bases; bases outside gene matches: 3. This CDR3 comprises 17 residues. Germline V lookup: CDR1 SGHVS, CDR2 FQNEAQ. In DNA, the CDR3 is TGTGCCAGCAGATGGACTAGCGGGAGGTCGAACACCGGGGAGCTGTTTTTT. Protein sequence: CASRWTSGRSNTGELFF.

This clone appeared once. The chain couples TRBV6-2 or TRBV6-3 to TRBJ1-3, with unresolved D. The germline gives CDR1 MNHEY, CDR2 SVGEGT. V was cut by 6 bases and J by 4 bases, with 10 bases left in between. The CDR3 sequence is 13 residues long. The CDR3 region has the DNA TGTGCCAGCAGCTGGGGAGAAGGAAACACCATATATTTT. Translating it yields CASSWGEGNTIYF.

V is TRBV11-2 and J is TRBJ2-7, with TRBD2 matching 13 bases. The germline V gene encodes CDR1 SGHAT and CDR2 FQNNGV. The CDR3 runs 14 residues. Trimming cost V 6 bases and J 7 bases; bases outside gene matches: 6. The CDR3 nucleotides read TGTGCCAGCAGATCGCCGGGACTAGCGGGGGAGCAGTACTTC. It yields the protein CASRSPGLAGEQYF. The full variable domain, in which reference TRBV11-2 and TRBJ2-7 provide the parts outside the CDR3, is EAGVAQSPRYKIIEKRQSVAFWCNPISGHATLYWYQQILGQGPKLLIQFQNNGVVDDSQLPKDRFSAERLKGVDSTLKIQPAKLEDSAVYLCASRSPGLAGEQYFGPGTRLTVT.